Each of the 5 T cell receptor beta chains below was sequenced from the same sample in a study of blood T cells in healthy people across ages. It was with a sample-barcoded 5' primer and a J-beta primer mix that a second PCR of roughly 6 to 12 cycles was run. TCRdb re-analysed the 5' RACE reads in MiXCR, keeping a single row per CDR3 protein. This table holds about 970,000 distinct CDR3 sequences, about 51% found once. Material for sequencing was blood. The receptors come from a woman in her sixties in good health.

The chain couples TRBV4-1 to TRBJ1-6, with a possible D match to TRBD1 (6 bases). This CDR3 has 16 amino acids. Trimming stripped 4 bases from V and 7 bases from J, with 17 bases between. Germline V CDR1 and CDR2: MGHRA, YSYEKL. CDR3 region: CASSPLQGSRNSPLHF. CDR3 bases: TGCGCCAGCAGCCCACTACAGGGTTCCCGGAATTCACCCCTCCACTTT.

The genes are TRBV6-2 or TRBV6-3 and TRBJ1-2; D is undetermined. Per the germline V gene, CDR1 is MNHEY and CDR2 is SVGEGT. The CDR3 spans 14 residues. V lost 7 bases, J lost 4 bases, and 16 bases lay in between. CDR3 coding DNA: TGTGCCAGCAAGATGGGTTCCCCCACCTATGGCTACACCTTC. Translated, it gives CASKMGSPTYGYTF.

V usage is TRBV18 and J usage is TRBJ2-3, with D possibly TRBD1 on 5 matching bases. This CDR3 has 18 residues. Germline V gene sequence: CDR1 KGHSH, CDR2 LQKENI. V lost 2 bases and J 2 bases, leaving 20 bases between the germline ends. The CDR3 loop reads CASSPRGRQTGPTDTQYF. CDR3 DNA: TGTGCCAGCTCACCAAGGGGTCGGCAAACCGGGCCCACAGATACGCAGTATTTT. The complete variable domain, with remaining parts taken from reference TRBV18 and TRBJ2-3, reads NAGVMQNPRHLVRRRGQEARLRCSPMKGHSHVYWYRQLPEEGLKFMVYLQKENIIDESGMPKERFSAEFPKEGPSILRIQQVVRGDSAAYFCASSPRGRQTGPTDTQYFGPGTRLTVL.

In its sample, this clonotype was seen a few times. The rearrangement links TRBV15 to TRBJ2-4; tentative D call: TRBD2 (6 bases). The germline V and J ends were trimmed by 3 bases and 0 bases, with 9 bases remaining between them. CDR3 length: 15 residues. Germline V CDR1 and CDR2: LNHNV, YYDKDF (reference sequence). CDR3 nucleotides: TGTGCCACCAGCAGTATCGGGGGAGCCAAAAACATTCAGTACTTC. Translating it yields CATSSIGGAKNIQYF.

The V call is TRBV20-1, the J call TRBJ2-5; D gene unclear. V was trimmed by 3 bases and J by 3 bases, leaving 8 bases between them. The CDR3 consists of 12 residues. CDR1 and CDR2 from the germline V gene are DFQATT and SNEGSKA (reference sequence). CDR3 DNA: TGCAGTGCTAGCCTAGTCGAAGAGACCCAGTACTTC. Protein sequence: CSASLVEETQYF.